This T cell receptor beta chain is from a study of cytomegalovirus exposure and HLA in healthy donors. Findings of the study overall: Presence/absence comparisons presumed near-even sequencing depth among donors.

Though probably carrying unrecorded immune exposures, donors were nominally healthy at sampling. Vbeta (60) and Jbeta (13) primers were used in the PCR. The method was immunoSEQ multiplex PCR; TCRdb's version includes in-frame clones alone and lacks a portion of them. The data show about 110,000 clones, with 71% seen just once and roughly 2.8% held by the top ten. This clone was picked up a small number of times. What it recognizes is unknown. One end of the junction does not line up with germline, which may come from a read error. The sample comprised PBMCs. This TCR derives from a female donor in good health and CMV-seronegative.

The CDR3 is CASTLDSLNTEAFF. CDR3 in DNA: TGCGCCAGCACCTTGGACAGTTTGAACACTGAAGCTTTCTTT. V usage is TRBV5-1 and J usage is TRBJ1-1, with D tentatively TRBD1 (6 bases). The CDR3 contains 14 residues. Germline values: CDR1 SGHRS, CDR2 YFSETQ.